The clone carrying this T cell receptor (beta chain) was counted a few times. Its antigen remains unknown. These data come from a study of CD8 T cells in Susac syndrome. General study points: The TCR sequencing and HLA analysis in the study involved a relatively small number of individuals, as the study acknowledged.

V was cut by 4 bases and J by 2 bases, with 6 bases left in between. Per the germline V gene, CDR1 is SGDLS and CDR2 is YYNGEE. This CDR3 has 12 amino acids. Random hexamers served to reverse transcribe roughly 0.5 to 1 ug RNA. From the immunoSEQ multiplex PCR reads, TCRdb called clonotypes with MiXCR, one entry per CDR3 protein. The sample holds around 180,000 distinct CDR3 sequences, roughly 95% seen once. The source is a human donor with multiple sclerosis. The rearrangement links TRBV9 to TRBJ1-2; D unclear. The source material was CD8+ T cells from PBMCs. The DNA of the CDR3 is TGTGCCAGCAGCCCCGGAAACTATGGCTACACCTTC. The encoded protein is CASSPGNYGYTF. The whole variable domain, filled in from reference TRBV9 and TRBJ1-2, reads DSGVTQTPKHLITATGQRVTLRCSPRSGDLSVYWYQQSLDQGLQFLIQYYNGEERAKGNILERFSAQQFPDLHSELNLSSLELGDSALYFCASSPGNYGYTFGSGTRLTVV.